The clone carrying this T cell receptor (beta chain) was recorded once. Its specificity is not known. This CDR3 comprises 14 residues. Between the trimmed V and J ends, which lost 4 bases and 8 bases, there was a span of 16 bases. CDR1 and CDR2 from the germline V gene are SGHKS and YYEKEE (reference sequence). Clones were sequenced by immunoSEQ multiplex PCR, and TCRdb holds only the in-frame ones, with some missing. The table lists over 100,000 clones, more than 75% of them singletons, with about 4.5% in the top ten. This sample stems from a study of T cell responses to AZD1222 COVID-19 vaccine. General study points: AZD1222 recipients seropositive at baseline numbered only six or seven.

The sample in question was peripheral blood, obtained 28 days after the second AZD1222 dose. The rearrangement links TRBV5-5 to TRBJ2-1; D may be TRBD2 (5 bases). This receptor was obtained from an adult who received the AZD1222 COVID-19 vaccine. CDR3 residues: CASSVYASLDEQFF. CDR3 nucleotide sequence: TGTGCCAGCAGCGTATATGCTAGCCTCGATGAGCAGTTCTTC. Drawing the rest from reference TRBV5-5 and TRBJ2-1, the complete variable domain is DAGVTQSPTHLIKTRGQQVTLRCSPISGHKSVSWYQQVLGQGPQFIFQYYEKEERGRGNFPDRFSARQFPNYSSELNVNALLLGDSALYLCASSVYASLDEQFFGPGTRLTVL.